This TCR beta chain was recorded in a study of siplizumab effects on memory and regulatory T cells. The mixed lymphocyte reaction cells were cocultured at 37°C for less than 7 days. Assay used: immunoSEQ multiplex PCR; TCRdb lists only in-frame clones, some missing. The table shows approximately 20,000 clones, with roughly 49% occurring only once. Comments on this clone: Its antigen is not known.

The CDR3 has 12 residues. Germline lookup yields CDR1 SSHAT and CDR2 FNYEAQ (reference sequence). After removal of 6 bases from V and 5 bases from J, the junction contained 2 bases not matched to a gene. Sequenced material: CFSE-low (dividing) CD4+ T cells sorted from an allogeneic mixed lymphocyte reaction. The TCR comes from a human donor in good health; the cells came from an allogeneic mixed lymphocyte reaction. The chain is built from TRBV7-7 and TRBJ2-3; 7 bases are shared with TRBD1. CDR3 amino acids: CASSAGGDTQYF. CDR3 DNA: TGTGCCAGCAGTGCAGGGGGAGATACGCAGTATTTT.